This T cell receptor (beta chain) originates from a study of T cells in localized non-small cell lung cancer. General observations from the study: Within adjacent lung there appeared a median approximately 62 of the top 100 tumor clones. Sequencing was restricted to one tumor region; therefore, heterogeneity remains possible.

On this clone: The antigen is not known.

The V and J ends lost 0 bases and 2 bases respectively, with 13 bases between them. The germline CDR1 and CDR2 sequences are SGHDN and FVKESK. This CDR3 region has 16 residues. TCRdb's copy holds only in-frame clones and misses some; the assay was immunoSEQ multiplex PCR. The table includes 40,000 to 60,000 clones, around 86% detected once. The TCR sequence derives from a man aged 40 to 70 with stage III lung adenocarcinoma. This specimen consisted of peripheral blood mononuclear cells, obtained before any cancer treatment. V usage is TRBV14 and J usage is TRBJ2-5; D is possibly TRBD2 (5 bases). The DNA for the CDR3 is TGTGCCAGCAGCCAAGATAAGGACTGGAGACAAGAGACCCAGTACTTC. Translation: CASSQDKDWRQETQYF.